The 29 T cell receptor beta chains presented below share a single source sample, sequenced in a study of T cell responses to AZD1222 COVID-19 vaccine. The protocol was immunoSEQ multiplex PCR, while the TCRdb copy is restricted to in-frame clones and leaves out a portion. The repertoire holds over 100,000 clones, with about 89% as singletons. The specimen comprised peripheral blood, sampled on day 0 of AZD1222 vaccination. These receptors were obtained from an adult in good health.

The CDR3 DNA follows: TGCGCCAGCAGCCAAGCCTCGTCTGCGGCCTACGAGCAGTACTTC. Its translation: CASSQASSAAYEQYF. The chain links TRBV4-1 to TRBJ2-7, with D unresolved. Trimming stripped 1 base from V and 2 bases from J, with 12 bases between. The CDR3 length is 15 residues. The germline V gene encodes CDR1 MGHRA and CDR2 YSYEKL.

CDR3 in amino acids: CASSEDSSSYNEQFF. The CDR3 nucleotides read TGTGCCAGCAGTGAAGACTCCAGCTCCTACAATGAGCAGTTCTTC. The chain uses TRBV6-1 and TRBJ2-1; D is ambiguous. Trimming removed 1 base from V and 0 bases from J, with 7 bases in between. The CDR3 is 15 residues long. Germline V gene lookup returns CDR1 MNHNS and CDR2 SASEGT.

This chain joins TRBV18 and TRBJ1-1; D not certain. Trimming left V 8 bases short and J 1 base short, with 17 bases between. The germline V gene encodes CDR1 KGHSH and CDR2 LQKENI. CDR3 size: 15 residues. The CDR3 reads CASTLTLLTNTEAFF. In nucleotides, the CDR3 is TGTGCCAGCACCCTTACCCTATTGACGAACACTGAAGCTTTCTTT.

The genes are TRBV7-8 and TRBJ1-4; D perhaps matches TRBD1 (6 bases). The ends were cut back, 4 bases at V and 8 bases at J, with 14 bases in the middle. Germline V CDR1 and CDR2: SGHVS, FQNEAQ. The CDR3 contains 14 residues. The CDR3 DNA reads as TGTGCCAGCAGCTACGGACAGCTTCGAGAAAAACTGTTTTTT. It specifies CASSYGQLREKLFF.

This clone was seen once. The chain links TRBV5-5 to TRBJ2-1; maybe TRBD1 (6 bases). V was pared by 1 base and J by 8 bases, with 10 bases between. The CDR3 contains 13 residues. CDR1 SGHKS and CDR2 YYEKEE come from the germline V gene (reference sequence). CDR3 amino acids: CASSLNRADEQFF. Written as DNA, the CDR3 is TGTGCCAGCAGCTTGAACAGGGCCGATGAGCAGTTCTTC.

The chain is built from TRBV9 and TRBJ1-2; TRBD1 agrees at 12 bases. V lost 3 bases to trimming and J lost 6 bases; unmatched junction nucleotides: 3. The germline gives CDR1 SGDLS, CDR2 YYNGEE. The CDR3 is made up of 14 amino acids. The DNA of the CDR3 is TGTGCCAGCAGCGGAGGGACAGGGGGCCATGGCTACACCTTC. Translating it yields CASSGGTGGHGYTF.

V is TRBV28 and J is TRBJ1-4, with D possibly matching TRBD1 (6 bases). The germline V and J ends were trimmed by 4 bases and 6 bases, with 21 bases remaining between them. The CDR3 is made up of 17 amino acids. Germline CDR1 is MDHEN and CDR2 is SYDVKM. The CDR3 spells CASSSPRTSGGDEKLFF. CDR3 nucleotide sequence: TGTGCCAGCAGTTCCCCCCGGACAAGTGGGGGCGATGAAAAACTGTTTTTT.

The chain carries TRBV6-5 and TRBJ1-5; D may be TRBD1 (6 bases). Germline V gene lookup returns CDR1 MNHEY and CDR2 SVGAGI. The CDR3 has 15 residues. The V gene lost 6 bases and the J gene lost 7 bases, with 19 bases spanning the gap. The CDR3 region is CASSPVRGGEQPQHF. Written as DNA, the CDR3 is TGTGCCAGCAGCCCCGTCAGGGGAGGAGAGCAGCCCCAGCATTTT.

The rearrangement joins TRBV5-8 to TRBJ1-5; D remains ambiguous. There are 14 residues in the CDR3. CDR1 is SGHTS, CDR2 YDEGEE, per germline. Trimming took 1 base from V and 6 from J, leaving 11 bases between them. The CDR3 sequence: CASSLYGRGQPQHF. In DNA form, the CDR3 reads TGTGCCAGCAGCTTGTACGGGCGAGGTCAGCCCCAGCATTTT.

The V and J genes are TRBV5-1 and TRBJ2-3; D gene ambiguous. Germline V gene lookup returns CDR1 SGHRS and CDR2 YFSETQ. The CDR3 is 14 residues long. Between the trimmed V and J ends, which lost 0 bases and 2 bases, there was a span of 7 bases. The CDR3 region is CASSLVSATDTQYF. CDR3 in DNA: TGCGCCAGCAGCTTGGTGTCAGCCACAGATACGCAGTATTTT.

This clone was seen a single time. The chain combines TRBV6-5 with TRBJ1-1; 7 nucleotides align to TRBD1. The CDR3 contains 14 residues. Germline values: CDR1 MNHEY, CDR2 SVGAGI. Unmatched junction bases numbered 7, after V lost 2 bases and J lost 7 bases. The CDR3 region is CASSYLGTEFEAFF. The CDR3 DNA is TGTGCCAGCAGTTACCTCGGGACAGAATTTGAAGCTTTCTTT.

The chain is built from TRBV7-9 and TRBJ1-5; 8 nucleotides align to TRBD1. The CDR3 is 16 residues long. V dropped 4 bases and J dropped 5; count of bases not matched to a gene: 10. Germline V gene data show CDR1 as SEHNR and CDR2 as FQNEAQ (reference sequence). The CDR3: CASSSSGQGEDQPQHF. CDR3 nucleotide sequence: TGTGCCAGCAGCTCGAGCGGACAGGGAGAGGATCAGCCCCAGCATTTT.

The J gene is TRBJ1-5, the V gene TRBV2, with TRBD1 matching over 12 bases. Trimming took 3 bases from V and 8 from J; bases not matched to a gene: 5. CDR1 and CDR2 from the germline V gene are SNHLY and FYNNEI. The length of the CDR3 is 15 residues. CDR3 amino acids: CASSDGTGGAEPQHF. The CDR3 nucleotides read TGTGCCAGCAGTGACGGGACAGGGGGCGCGGAGCCCCAGCATTTT.

The chain combines TRBV4-1 with TRBJ2-7; TRBD1 matches 9 bases. From germline, CDR1 is MGHRA and CDR2 YSYEKL. The trim removed 4 bases at V and 4 bases at J, leaving 5 bases unmatched. The CDR3 runs to 14 residues. DNA for the CDR3: TGCGCCAGCAGCCTTCCGGGACAGGGTTACGAGCAGTACTTC. Translation: CASSLPGQGYEQYF.

The V gene is TRBV4-3, the J gene TRBJ2-7, with 9 bases that match TRBD1. Germline V gene sequence: CDR1 LGHNA, CDR2 YSLEER. CDR3 size: 14 residues. Trimming removed 3 bases from V and 2 bases from J; junction bases left unmatched: 2. The CDR3 loop is CASSHGTGTYEQYF. The DNA for the CDR3 is TGCGCCAGCAGCCACGGGACAGGGACCTACGAGCAGTACTTC.

The chain uses TRBV5-1 and TRBJ1-2, with D possibly being TRBD1 (6 bases). There are 16 residues in the CDR3. Germline values: CDR1 SGHRS, CDR2 YFSETQ. The ends were cut back, 0 bases at V and 2 bases at J, with 14 bases in the middle. The CDR3 DNA sequence: TGCGCCAGCAGCTTGGGGGATGGGGGCGGAAACTATGGCTACACCTTC. This sequence encodes CASSLGDGGGNYGYTF. The variable domain in full, with the rest retrieved from reference TRBV5-1 and TRBJ1-2, is KAGVTQTPRYLIKTRGQQVTLSCSPISGHRSVSWYQQTPGQGLQFLFEYFSETQRNKGNFPGRFSGRQFSNSRSEMNVSTLELGDSALYLCASSLGDGGGNYGYTFGSGTRLTVV.

The count of this clone is one. The V call is TRBV6-5, the J call TRBJ1-3; the D is unclear. Germline V gene lookup returns CDR1 MNHEY and CDR2 SVGAGI. Trimming pared 4 bases from V and 0 bases from J, leaving 7 bases between. This CDR3 is built from 14 residues. This chain's CDR3 is CASSSIYSGNTIYF. CDR3 sequence (DNA): TGTGCCAGCAGTTCTATCTACTCTGGAAACACCATATATTTT.

This sequence joins TRBV3-1 (or the pseudogene TRBV3-2) and TRBJ2-7; D not resolved. V was pared by 3 bases and J by 2 bases, with 20 bases between. This CDR3 is built from 17 residues. Germline CDR1 is LGHDT and CDR2 is YNNKEL (reference sequence). Here the CDR3 DNA reads TGTGCCAGCAGCCAGATACCTTCTGTGACGGTCGCCTACGAGCAGTACTTC. Its protein is CASSQIPSVTVAYEQYF.

The chain carries TRBV7-8 and TRBJ2-7; D is perhaps TRBD1 or TRBD2 (6 bases each). The CDR3 is made up of 15 amino acids. Trimming removed 4 bases at V and 0 bases at J, with 13 bases between. Germline V gene sequence: CDR1 SGHVS, CDR2 FQNEAQ. The CDR3 region is CASSYTGGLSYEQYF. The CDR3 DNA reads as TGTGCCAGCAGCTACACCGGGGGCCTCTCCTACGAGCAGTACTTC.

V is TRBV24-1 and J is TRBJ2-1, with no clear D. V was cut by 5 bases and J by 3 bases, with 7 bases left in between. Germline loops: CDR1 KGHDR, CDR2 SFDVKD. This CDR3 has 13 amino acids. CDR3 loop: CATSATDYNEQFF. The CDR3 DNA reads as TGTGCCACCAGTGCCACGGACTACAATGAGCAGTTCTTC.

The chain couples TRBV18 to TRBJ1-6, with 7 bases that match TRBD1. This CDR3 comprises 13 residues. Per germline, CDR1 KGHSH and CDR2 LQKENI. The ends lost 2 bases at V and 8 bases at J; junction bases unmatched: 0. CDR3 coding DNA: TGTGCCAGCTCACCAGACAGGGATTCACCCCTCCACTTT. Amino acids: CASSPDRDSPLHF.

The chain is built from TRBV19 and TRBJ2-4; TRBD1 matches 8 bases. The germline CDR1 and CDR2 sequences are LNHDA and SQIVND (reference sequence). J gave up 0 bases and V 6 bases, and 10 bases lay outside the gene matches. CDR3 size: 17 residues. This chain's CDR3 is CASRGQGFWLAKNIQYF. CDR3 nucleotide sequence: TGTGCCAGTAGAGGACAGGGTTTTTGGCTAGCCAAAAACATTCAGTACTTC.

The CDR3 region is CSVERGGLGTEAFF. The CDR3 nucleotides read TGCAGCGTTGAGAGGGGGGGCTTGGGCACTGAAGCTTTCTTT. This chain uses TRBV29-1 with TRBJ1-1; TRBD1 might be the D (6 bases). Per the germline V gene, CDR1 is SQVTM and CDR2 is ANQGSEA. The ends were cut back, 3 bases at V and 4 bases at J, with 15 bases in the middle. This CDR3 has 14 residues.

The gene calls are TRBV19 and TRBJ1-2; D remains ambiguous. V was pared by 4 bases and J by 1 base, with 13 bases between. Germline V CDR1 and CDR2: LNHDA, SQIVND (reference sequence). The CDR3 loop spans 15 amino acids. CDR3 sequence: CASSRPRYDNYGYTF. In nucleotides, the CDR3 is TGTGCCAGTAGTAGACCCCGATATGATAACTATGGCTACACCTTC. The full variable domain, completed using reference TRBV19 and TRBJ1-2, is DGGITQSPKYLFRKEGQNVTLSCEQNLNHDAMYWYRQDPGQGLRLIYYSQIVNDFQKGDIAEGYSVSREKKESFPLTVTSAQKNPTAFYLCASSRPRYDNYGYTFGSGTRLTVV.

The V gene is TRBV11-2, the J gene TRBJ1-6, with D unclear. This CDR3 is 13 amino acids long. CDR1 is SGHAT and CDR2 is FQNNGV in the germline V gene. V was shortened by 4 bases and J by 7 bases, with 8 bases between the two germline ends. CDR3 nucleotides: TGTGCCAGCAGCTCCAGCAAAAATTCACCCCTCCACTTT. Its translation: CASSSSKNSPLHF.

This chain uses TRBV18 with TRBJ1-1, with unresolved D. Germline CDR1 reads KGHSH; CDR2 reads LQKENI. The CDR3 is 17 amino acids. V was pared by 0 bases and J by 0 bases, with 14 bases between. The CDR3 DNA reads as TGTGCCAGCTCACCACCTCGGGGAGGAGTCATGAACACTGAAGCTTTCTTT. It yields the protein CASSPPRGGVMNTEAFF.

This rearrangement joins TRBV7-6 to TRBJ2-1; 7 bases line up with TRBD2. With V trimmed by 7 bases and J by 3 bases, 9 bases remained unmatched. There are 15 residues in the CDR3. Looked up from germline, CDR1 is SGHVS and CDR2 is FNYEAQ. CDR3 loop: CASTLGLGDYNEQFF. CDR3 sequence (DNA): TGTGCCAGCACCCTCGGACTAGGGGACTACAATGAGCAGTTCTTC.

The chain recombines TRBV2 with TRBJ1-5; D call uncertain. In germline, CDR1 is SNHLY, CDR2 FYNNEI. V was pared by 7 bases and J by 2 bases, with 15 bases between. The CDR3 consists of 15 residues. The CDR3 region has the DNA TGTGCCAGCACTGAGGGCCCCAGGCGCAATCAGCCCCAGCATTTT. Encoded protein: CASTEGPRRNQPQHF.

The chain combines TRBV9 with TRBJ1-1; possibly TRBD1 for D (6 bases). The CDR3 runs to 17 residues. The ends were cut back, 6 bases at V and 1 base at J, with 22 bases in the middle. Germline assignment: CDR1 SGDLS and CDR2 YYNGEE. CDR3 sequence: CASIGPEGDGKNTEAFF. The CDR3 nucleotides read TGTGCCAGCATCGGACCTGAGGGGGACGGAAAGAACACTGAAGCTTTCTTT.